The clone carrying this T cell receptor (beta chain) was observed a few times. Antigen: not known. The data are from a study of CD8 T cells in ankylosing spondylitis. Study results and caveats: The disease-linked clones had a CD8+ phenotype and low blood frequencies. The clones that were linked to disease were reported to be significantly enriched in matched synovial fluid samples from ankylosing spondylitis patients. In ankylosing spondylitis blood, a motif of roughly eight highly homologous TCR beta variants appeared characteristic.

A quantitative 5'-RACE method, one with molecular barcodes, was used to make TCR beta libraries. TCRdb passed the 5' RACE reads through MiXCR, listing each CDR3 protein once. Of about 500,000 distinct CDR3 sequences in the sample, about 13% were seen once. This CDR3 is 15 amino acids long. Trimming took off 2 bases at V and 4 bases at J, with 12 bases between the two ends. Germline V gene lookup returns CDR1 SGDLS and CDR2 YYNGEE. The material sequenced was blood, either unsorted or a sorted T cell fraction (not recorded which). The origin of this receptor is a male donor with ankylosing spondylitis. The J gene is TRBJ2-2, the V gene TRBV9; D is perhaps TRBD1 or TRBD2 (8 bases each). CDR3 sequence: CASSVSGTGTGELFF. The CDR3 region has the DNA TGTGCCAGCAGCGTTAGCGGGACAGGCACCGGGGAGCTGTTTTTT.